The 27 T cell receptor beta chains below were found in one sample sequenced in a study of blood T cell repertoires in COVID-19. Repertoires were generated with immunoSEQ multiplex PCR, while TCRdb's copy carries only in-frame clones and drops some. The sample records 95,000 to 100,000 clones, roughly 85% being singletons. The sequenced sample consisted of peripheral blood. These receptors were taken from a woman in her 70s with active or convalescent COVID-19.

The J gene is TRBJ1-5, the V gene TRBV10-3; 11 bases are a match to TRBD1. Germline V gene lookup returns CDR1 ENHRY and CDR2 SYGVKD. V shed 11 bases, J shed 4 bases, and the junction held 4 bases outside the gene matches. This CDR3 is built from 13 residues. The CDR3, as DNA: TGTGCCGGAGGGGACAGGGGGAATCAGCCCCAGCATTTT. Amino acid sequence: CAGGDRGNQPQHF.

The chain is built from TRBV5-6 and TRBJ1-5; weak D call: TRBD1 (5 bases). V was cut by 1 base and J by 5 bases, with 16 bases left in between. The V gene's germline CDR1 is SGHDT and CDR2 YYEEEE. The CDR3 sequence is 16 residues long. The CDR3 DNA is TGTGCCAGCAGCTTGTTCGACCGACAGATCGATCAGCCCCAGCATTTT. Protein product: CASSLFDRQIDQPQHF.

The gene calls are TRBV9 and TRBJ2-2, with TRBD2 matching 11 bases. V lost 3 bases and J lost 2; bases outside the gene matches: 12. CDR1 SGDLS and CDR2 YYNGEE come from the germline V gene. This CDR3 contains 19 residues. The CDR3 loop is CASSGAVIGTSGNTGELFF. The CDR3 DNA reads TGTGCCAGCAGCGGTGCAGTCATCGGGACTAGCGGAAACACCGGGGAGCTGTTTTTT.

The rearrangement uses TRBV7-2 and TRBJ2-1, with 14 bases fitting TRBD2. The CDR3 totals 16 residues. Unmatched junction bases numbered 2, after V lost 3 bases and J lost 4 bases. The germline V gene has CDR1 SGHTA and CDR2 FQGNSA. This chain's CDR3 is CASSLTSGGVYNEQFF. In DNA form, the CDR3 reads TGTGCCAGCAGCTTGACTAGCGGGGGGGTATACAATGAGCAGTTCTTC.

The chain is built from TRBV6-5 and TRBJ1-3, with 7 positions matching TRBD1. This CDR3 region has 16 residues. Germline V CDR1 and CDR2: MNHEY, SVGAGI. Trimming cost V 2 bases and J 0 bases; bases outside gene matches: 4. CDR3 in DNA: TGTGCCAGCAGTTACGGGGGACAGTACTCTGGAAACACCATATATTTT. Its translation is CASSYGGQYSGNTIYF.

The V gene is TRBV6-1, the J gene TRBJ1-6; D gene ambiguous. The V end was cut by 2 bases, the J end by 7 bases, with 9 bases between. CDR1 MNHNS and CDR2 SASEGT come from the germline V gene. This CDR3 has 14 amino acids. The CDR3 loop reads CASSELLLNSPLHF. CDR3 coding DNA: TGTGCCAGCAGTGAATTGCTACTAAATTCACCCCTCCACTTT.

The V gene is TRBV9, the J gene TRBJ2-1; possibly TRBD2 for D (7 bases). Between the trimmed V and J ends, which lost 3 bases and 6 bases, there was a span of 13 bases. CDR3 length equals 14 residues. Germline-derived CDR1 and CDR2 are SGDLS and YYNGEE. The CDR3 sequence is CASSDKRGGNEQFF. CDR3 DNA: TGTGCCAGCAGCGACAAGAGGGGGGGCAATGAGCAGTTCTTC.

This chain links TRBV7-9 with TRBJ2-3, with TRBD2 as a possible D gene (5 bases). Trimming removed 5 bases at V and 1 base at J, with 10 bases between. The germline CDR1 and CDR2 sequences are SEHNR and FQNEAQ (reference sequence). The CDR3 is 14 residues long. The CDR3 coding sequence is TGTGCCAGCAGCCTAATGGGAGGCACAGATACGCAGTATTTT. It yields the protein CASSLMGGTDTQYF.

The V call is TRBV5-6, the J call TRBJ2-1, with TRBD2 matching over 10 bases. J was trimmed by 4 bases and V by 0 bases; bases with no gene match: 4. Germline assignment: CDR1 SGHDT and CDR2 YYEEEE. This CDR3 contains 16 residues. The CDR3 region has the DNA TGTGCCAGCAGCTTGGGACTAGCGGGTAAATACAATGAGCAGTTCTTC. It translates to CASSLGLAGKYNEQFF.

The chain uses TRBV4-2 and TRBJ1-2; 7 positions agree with TRBD1. V lost 0 bases and J lost 5; bases outside the gene matches: 6. The length of the CDR3 is 15 residues. Germline V CDR1 and CDR2: LGHNA, YNFKEQ. The CDR3: CASSQDRDSQYGYTF. CDR3 bases: TGTGCCAGCAGCCAAGATCGGGACAGCCAATATGGCTACACCTTC.

The V call is TRBV12-5, the J call TRBJ2-3, with 10 bases identical to TRBD2. The V gene end was trimmed by 2 bases and the J gene end by 6 bases; junction bases not matched to a gene: 5. The CDR3 covers 15 residues. Germline V gene lookup returns CDR1 LGHNT and CDR2 FRNRAP. The CDR3 protein is CASGLTSGAPDTQYF. DNA for the CDR3: TGTGCTAGTGGTTTGACTAGCGGGGCCCCGGATACGCAGTATTTT.

The V gene is TRBV18, the J gene TRBJ2-1; TRBD1 aligns across 7 bases. The V and J ends lost 2 bases and 1 base, in that order; junction bases with no gene match: 2. Per germline, CDR1 KGHSH and CDR2 LQKENI. This CDR3 comprises 15 residues. The CDR3 DNA is TGTGCCAGCTCACCAGAGGGACAGTCCTACAATGAGCAGTTCTTC. This codes for CASSPEGQSYNEQFF.

This chain connects TRBV19 to TRBJ2-7; 7 bases match TRBD2. The CDR3 is made up of 15 amino acids. The germline gives CDR1 LNHDA, CDR2 SQIVND (reference sequence). V shed 5 bases and J 2 bases; nucleotides not matched to a gene: 9. The DNA of the CDR3 is TGTGCCAGTAGTCGGGAGGCGGGACTACCCTACGAGCAGTACTTC. It encodes CASSREAGLPYEQYF.

V gene TRBV2 combines with J gene TRBJ2-1, with D possibly being TRBD2 (6 bases). The ends were cut back, 5 bases at V and 5 bases at J, with 7 bases in the middle. This CDR3 region has 12 residues. Germline assignment: CDR1 SNHLY and CDR2 FYNNEI. CDR3 region: CASSRTNNEQFF. In DNA, the CDR3 is TGTGCCAGCAGTCGGACTAACAATGAGCAGTTCTTC.

This chain uses TRBV7-8 with TRBJ2-1; perhaps TRBD1 as D (7 bases). Germline CDR1 SGHVS, CDR2 FQNEAQ. The ends were cut back, 5 bases at V and 7 bases at J, with 21 bases in the middle. CDR3 length: 16 amino acids. CDR3 bases: TGTGCCAGCAGCCTCAGGGGGGCCCTTGGATCGAATGAGCAGTTCTTC. Its protein is CASSLRGALGSNEQFF.

The chain combines TRBV2 with TRBJ2-4, with 12 bases that match TRBD2. V shed 6 bases, J shed 5 bases, and the junction held 17 bases outside the gene matches. The CDR3 is 19 amino acids. Germline V lookup: CDR1 SNHLY, CDR2 FYNNEI. CDR3 protein: CASSASLLTSGGIQNIQYF. The CDR3 DNA reads TGTGCCAGCAGCGCTTCCCTTCTCACTAGCGGGGGGATCCAAAACATTCAGTACTTC.

The chain employs TRBV18 and TRBJ2-3, with TRBD2 matching 7 bases. This CDR3 spans 16 amino acids. The ends lost 6 bases at V and 1 base at J; junction bases unmatched: 10. The germline CDR1 and CDR2 sequences are KGHSH and LQKENI. DNA for the CDR3: TGTGCCAGCTCTGTAGTAGGGAGCGGGGGCACAGATACGCAGTATTTT. Amino acids: CASSVVGSGGTDTQYF.

CDR3 bases: TGTGCCTGGAGTGAACAGGTAAACACTGAAGCTTTCTTT. This encodes CAWSEQVNTEAFF. This chain joins TRBV30 and TRBJ1-1; tentatively, D is TRBD1 (5 bases). CDR1 and CDR2 from the germline V gene are GTSNPN and SVGIG (reference sequence). Trimming shortened V by 1 base and J by 2 bases, and 8 bases separated the two germline ends. The CDR3 runs to 13 residues. Variable domain in full (rest from reference TRBV30 and TRBJ1-1): SQTIHQWPATLVQPVGSPLSLECTVEGTSNPNLYWYRQAAGRGLQLLFYSVGIGQISSEVPQNLSASRPQDRQFILSSKKLLLSDSGFYLCAWSEQVNTEAFFGQGTRLTVV.

This rearrangement joins TRBV10-2 to TRBJ2-7, with 7 bases that match TRBD1. Germline values: CDR1 WSHSY, CDR2 SAAADI. V gave up 6 bases and J gave up 0 bases; unmatched junction bases: 5. The CDR3 runs 14 residues. The CDR3 protein is CASRRGRDSYEQYF. Here the CDR3 DNA reads TGCGCCAGCAGGAGGGGGCGAGACTCCTACGAGCAGTACTTC.

The chain joins TRBV28 to TRBJ2-7; D possibly corresponds to TRBD1 (5 bases). Trimming shortened V by 3 bases and J by 2 bases, and 14 bases separated the two germline ends. The CDR3 covers 15 residues. CDR1 is MDHEN and CDR2 is SYDVKM in the germline V gene. DNA of the CDR3: TGTGCCAGCAGTTTCCAAACAACAGGAACCTACGAGCAGTACTTC. Translated: CASSFQTTGTYEQYF. Filled out from reference TRBV28 and TRBJ2-7, the complete variable domain reads DVKVTQSSRYLVKRTGEKVFLECVQDMDHENMFWYRQDPGLGLRLIYFSYDVKMKEKGDIPEGYSVSREKKERFSLILESASTNQTSMYLCASSFQTTGTYEQYFGPGTRLTVT.

The chain recombines TRBV2 with TRBJ2-1; possibly TRBD2 for D (7 bases). Germline values: CDR1 SNHLY, CDR2 FYNNEI. The CDR3 is made up of 16 amino acids. The germline V and J ends were trimmed by 6 bases and 4 bases, with 19 bases remaining between them. This chain's CDR3 is CASRVGKQGGYNEQFF. The CDR3 DNA is TGTGCCAGCAGAGTGGGAAAACAGGGAGGGTACAATGAGCAGTTCTTC.

The rearrangement links TRBV27 to TRBJ1-4; 8 bases agree with TRBD1. The CDR3 is 15 amino acids. V dropped 5 bases and J dropped 7; count of bases not matched to a gene: 9. Germline lookup yields CDR1 MNHEY and CDR2 SMNVEV (reference sequence). In DNA, the CDR3 is TGTGCCAGCAGTCCAGACCAGGGGGCGAGTGAAAAACTGTTTTTT. Its protein product is CASSPDQGASEKLFF.

This clone was detected once. This chain uses TRBV5-1 with TRBJ2-7; a possible D gene is TRBD1 (6 bases). Looked up from germline, CDR1 is SGHRS and CDR2 is YFSETQ. Trimming shortened V by 2 bases and J by 3 bases, and 12 bases separated the two germline ends. The length of the CDR3 is 14 residues. The CDR3 nucleotides read TGCGCCAGCAGCTTTACAGGGTACCACTACGAGCAGTACTTC. Translated, it gives CASSFTGYHYEQYF. Variable domain in full (rest from reference TRBV5-1 and TRBJ2-7): KAGVTQTPRYLIKTRGQQVTLSCSPISGHRSVSWYQQTPGQGLQFLFEYFSETQRNKGNFPGRFSGRQFSNSRSEMNVSTLELGDSALYLCASSFTGYHYEQYFGPGTRLTVT.

The rearrangement uses TRBV19 and TRBJ2-1, with TRBD2 matching over 7 bases. Per germline, CDR1 LNHDA and CDR2 SQIVND (reference sequence). Losses at the gene ends were 8 bases for V and 9 bases for J; bases not matched to a gene: 16. The CDR3 totals 15 residues. DNA of the CDR3: TGTGCCAGTGGACCGGGACTACCGACCCATGCTGAGCAGTTCTTC. As protein: CASGPGLPTHAEQFF. The full variable domain, rest sourced from reference TRBV19 and TRBJ2-1, is DGGITQSPKYLFRKEGQNVTLSCEQNLNHDAMYWYRQDPGQGLRLIYYSQIVNDFQKGDIAEGYSVSREKKESFPLTVTSAQKNPTAFYLCASGPGLPTHAEQFFGPGTRLTVL.

CDR3 DNA: TGTGCCAGCAGCCCAGTCATTAGCACAGATACGCAGTATTTT. It is translated as CASSPVISTDTQYF. The V gene is TRBV7-2, the J gene TRBJ2-3; the D is unclear. With 5 bases removed from V and 0 bases from J, the gap between germline ends came to 9 bases. Germline V gene data show CDR1 as SGHTA and CDR2 as FQGNSA. The CDR3 is made up of 14 amino acids. The full variable domain, rest sourced from reference TRBV7-2 and TRBJ2-3, is GAGVSQSPSNKVTEKGKDVELRCDPISGHTALYWYRQSLGQGLEFLIYFQGNSAPDKSGLPSDRFSAERTGGSVSTLTIQRTQQEDSAVYLCASSPVISTDTQYFGPGTRLTVL.

The chain combines TRBV2 with TRBJ2-1, with 9 bases aligning to TRBD2. The CDR3 runs to 15 residues. The germline V gene encodes CDR1 SNHLY and CDR2 FYNNEI. Trimming took 0 bases from V and 10 from J; bases not matched to a gene: 7. In DNA form, the CDR3 reads TGTGCCAGCAGTGAAGCCCGGGCTAGCGGGGTCGAGCAGTTCTTC. It codes for CASSEARASGVEQFF.

The chain is built from TRBV28 and TRBJ1-5; 9 bases align to TRBD1. V lost 7 bases, J lost 3 bases, and 7 bases stayed unmatched. Germline V lookup: CDR1 MDHEN, CDR2 SYDVKM. The CDR3 is made up of 15 amino acids. The CDR3 coding sequence is TGTGCCAGCACCCAGACAGGGGGATACAATCAGCCCCAGCATTTT. It codes for CASTQTGGYNQPQHF.